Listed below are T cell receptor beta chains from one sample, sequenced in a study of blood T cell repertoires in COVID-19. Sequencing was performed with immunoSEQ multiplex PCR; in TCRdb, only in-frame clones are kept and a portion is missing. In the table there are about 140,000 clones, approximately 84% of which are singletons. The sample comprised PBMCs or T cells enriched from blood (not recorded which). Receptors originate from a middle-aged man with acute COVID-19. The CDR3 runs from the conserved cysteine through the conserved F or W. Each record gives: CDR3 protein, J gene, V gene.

CDR3: CASSPPSGYNEQFF
J: TRBJ2-1
V: TRBV18

CDR3: CASSQGVSRNTIYF
J: TRBJ1-3
V: TRBV13

CDR3: CASSLGADNEQFF
J: TRBJ2-1
V: TRBV6-2/TRBV6-3

CDR3: CASSSPSGGGTDTQYF
J: TRBJ2-3
V: TRBV27

CDR3: CASSSTGATTDTQYF
J: TRBJ2-3
V: TRBV28

CDR3: CASSLEGTSGYEQYF
J: TRBJ2-7
V: TRBV7-2

CDR3: CASSQDYPSYEQYF
J: TRBJ2-7
V: TRBV3-1/TRBV3-2

CDR3: CSVRQVWDTEAFF
J: TRBJ1-1
V: TRBV29-1

CDR3: CASSLDRGTEAFF
J: TRBJ1-1
V: TRBV12-3/TRBV12-4

CDR3: CATSDLTANNEQFF
J: TRBJ2-1
V: TRBV24-1

CDR3: CASAPGLAGGLLNTDTQYF
J: TRBJ2-3
V: TRBV27

CDR3: CASSQDGEGENTGELFF
J: TRBJ2-2
V: TRBV4-2

CDR3: CASSLVSQGYGYTF
J: TRBJ1-2
V: TRBV7-2

CDR3: CSVAAQSSGNTIYF
J: TRBJ1-3
V: TRBV29-1

CDR3: CASSLRGGETQYF
J: TRBJ2-5
V: TRBV7-2

CDR3: CASSAGDTVQPQHF
J: TRBJ1-5
V: TRBV10-1

CDR3: CASSLMGTGNQPQHF
J: TRBJ1-5
V: TRBV7-2

CDR3: CASSIGGGSGEQYF
J: TRBJ2-7
V: TRBV5-5

CDR3: CASSDRGLTDTQYF
J: TRBJ2-3
V: TRBV2

CDR3: CAWSLDRVSELTEAFF
J: TRBJ1-1
V: TRBV30

CDR3: CASSPAGQGIYGYTF
J: TRBJ1-2
V: TRBV18

CDR3: CASSLPREAFGLGYGYTF
J: TRBJ1-2
V: TRBV28

CDR3: CASSWTSGIYNEQFF
J: TRBJ2-1
V: TRBV6-2/TRBV6-3

CDR3: CASSLVLEGSNTQYF
J: TRBJ2-3
V: TRBV5-1

CDR3: CASSTAGGPYEQYF
J: TRBJ2-7
V: TRBV27